The 13 T cell receptor beta chains below come from one sample, sequenced in a study of T cell responses to AZD1222 COVID-19 vaccine. Sequencing was performed with immunoSEQ multiplex PCR; in TCRdb, only in-frame clones are kept and a portion is missing. The profile shows under 200,000 clones, about 88% of them singletons. This sample comprised peripheral blood, obtained on day 0 of AZD1222 vaccination. These receptors originate from an adult in good health.

For the CDR3, the DNA is TGTGCCAGCTCACCTCAGGACGGGACAAATCAGCCCCAGCATTTT. It encodes CASSPQDGTNQPQHF. The V and J genes are TRBV18 and TRBJ1-5, with a tentative D call TRBD1 (6 bases). From germline, CDR1 is KGHSH and CDR2 LQKENI. Trimming left V 3 bases short and J 4 bases short, with 13 bases between. This CDR3 is 15 amino acids long.

The chain carries TRBV7-9 and TRBJ1-1, with 10 bases fitting TRBD1. Germline trimming cut 4 bases from V and 11 bases from J; bases unmatched to any gene: 7. The length of the CDR3 is 13 residues. Looked up from germline, CDR1 is SEHNR and CDR2 is FQNEAQ (reference sequence). The CDR3 coding sequence is TGTGCCAGCAGCTCGCCGGGACAGGGGACGGCTTTCTTT. As protein: CASSSPGQGTAFF. Looking up the rest from reference TRBV7-9 and TRBJ1-1 gives the full variable domain: DTGVSQNPRHKITKRGQNVTFRCDPISEHNRLYWYRQTLGQGPEFLTYFQNEAQLEKSRLLSDRFSAERPKGSFSTLEIQRTEQGDSAMYLCASSSPGQGTAFFGQGTRLTVV.

The V gene is TRBV7-2, the J gene TRBJ2-7; D gene ambiguous. CDR1 and CDR2 (germline): SGHTA, FQGNSA. With 2 bases removed from V and 1 base from J, the gap between germline ends came to 12 bases. There are 15 residues in the CDR3. Here the CDR3 reads CASSLQPGSSYEQYF. CDR3 bases: TGTGCCAGCAGCTTACAGCCAGGATCTTCCTACGAGCAGTACTTC. The entire variable domain, with the rest obtained from reference TRBV7-2 and TRBJ2-7, is as follows: GAGVSQSPSNKVTEKGKDVELRCDPISGHTALYWYRQSLGQGLEFLIYFQGNSAPDKSGLPSDRFSAERTGGSVSTLTIQRTQQEDSAVYLCASSLQPGSSYEQYFGPGTRLTVT.

This clone has a handful of counts. CDR3 residues: CASSPLTSTDPYNEQFF. The CDR3 DNA reads TGTGCCAGCAGTCCGCTTACCTCGACCGACCCGTACAATGAGCAGTTCTTC. The chain couples TRBV28 to TRBJ2-1; D not certain. V lost 5 bases to trimming and J lost 4 bases, with 21 bases between them. The CDR3 consists of 17 residues. CDR1 is MDHEN, CDR2 SYDVKM, per germline.

Here the CDR3 reads CASSPRDRVNYGYTF. CDR3 sequence (DNA): TGTGCCAGCAGTCCTCGGGACAGAGTTAACTATGGCTACACCTTC. V gene TRBV6-5 combines with J gene TRBJ1-2, with 7 bases matching TRBD1. Trimming removed 5 bases from V and 1 base from J; junction bases left unmatched: 7. This CDR3 region has 15 residues. In germline, CDR1 is MNHEY, CDR2 SVGAGI.

The chain is built from TRBV3-1 (or the pseudogene TRBV3-2) and TRBJ1-6; perhaps TRBD1 as D (5 bases). This CDR3 is built from 16 residues. V shed 4 bases and J shed 10 bases, with 20 bases lying between them. Germline lookup yields CDR1 LGHDT and CDR2 YNNKEL (reference sequence). The CDR3 DNA reads as TGTGCCAGCAGCCTAAGGGGAAGGGGACCAGGCTCACCCCTCCACTTT. This gives the protein CASSLRGRGPGSPLHF.

The rearrangement joins TRBV9 to TRBJ2-3; 8 nucleotides line up with TRBD2. Germline loops: CDR1 SGDLS, CDR2 YYNGEE. The CDR3 has 15 amino acids. Trimming at V came to 4 bases and at J to 1 base, leaving 5 bases not matched to a gene. The CDR3 region has the DNA TGTGCCAGCAGCTTGACTAGCGAGCGCACAGATACGCAGTATTTT. It codes for CASSLTSERTDTQYF. The full variable domain, its missing parts supplied by reference TRBV9 and TRBJ2-3, is DSGVTQTPKHLITATGQRVTLRCSPRSGDLSVYWYQQSLDQGLQFLIQYYNGEERAKGNILERFSAQQFPDLHSELNLSSLELGDSALYFCASSLTSERTDTQYFGPGTRLTVL.

The V gene is TRBV5-8, the J gene TRBJ2-7; the D gene is possibly TRBD2 (5 bases). The germline V and J ends were trimmed by 3 bases and 3 bases, with 19 bases remaining between them. The germline CDR1 and CDR2 sequences are SGHTS and YDEGEE. The CDR3 covers 16 residues. The CDR3 coding sequence is TGTGCCAGCAGCTCTCTTACCGCGCGGGCGGACTACGAGCAGTACTTC. Amino acid sequence: CASSSLTARADYEQYF.

The chain uses TRBV28 and TRBJ1-2, with 10 bases identical to TRBD1. The CDR3 is made up of 16 amino acids. Per the germline V gene, CDR1 is MDHEN and CDR2 is SYDVKM. V shed 4 bases and J 5 bases; nucleotides not matched to a gene: 10. Written as DNA, the CDR3 is TGTGCCAGCAGTTCAACCGGGACAGGGGCAGGGTATGGCTACACCTTC. It is translated as CASSSTGTGAGYGYTF.

V gene TRBV18 combines with J gene TRBJ2-1, with 7 bases matching TRBD1. V dropped 1 base and J dropped 4; count of bases not matched to a gene: 10. Germline V gene lookup returns CDR1 KGHSH and CDR2 LQKENI. This CDR3 contains 17 residues. CDR3 sequence: CASSPRFGQENYNEQFF. The CDR3 nucleotides are TGTGCCAGCTCACCACGATTTGGACAGGAAAATTACAATGAGCAGTTCTTC.

The sample holds one count of this clone. The gene calls are TRBV9 and TRBJ2-1; 8 nucleotides line up with TRBD2. The junction had 6 bases not matched to a gene; V was cut back by 4 bases and J by 6 bases. This CDR3 comprises 14 residues. CDR1 SGDLS and CDR2 YYNGEE come from the germline V gene. The CDR3 DNA reads TGTGCCAGCAGCCCGAGCGGGAGTGGCAATGAGCAGTTCTTC. This gives the protein CASSPSGSGNEQFF.

V and J are TRBV7-9 and TRBJ1-1; perhaps TRBD1 as D (6 bases). Trimming cost V 5 bases and J 3 bases, with 7 bases left between them. In germline, CDR1 is SEHNR, CDR2 FQNEAQ (reference sequence). The CDR3 runs 12 residues. As DNA, the CDR3 is TGTGCCAGCAGCCGGACAGACACTGAAGCTTTCTTT. The encoded protein is CASSRTDTEAFF.

The chain uses TRBV5-5 and TRBJ2-2; a weak D match, TRBD1 (6 bases). V was shortened by 2 bases and J by 3 bases, with 11 bases between the two germline ends. CDR3 length: 15 residues. Germline CDR1 and CDR2: SGHKS and YYEKEE (reference sequence). The CDR3: CASSFTDSYTGELFF. The CDR3 DNA reads as TGTGCCAGCAGCTTCACGGACAGCTACACCGGGGAGCTGTTTTTT.